A single sample gave rise to the 22 T cell receptor beta chains below, sequenced in a study of identical twins. TCRdb re-called the 5' RACE reads through MiXCR, storing one row per CDR3 protein. The data show 700,000 to 950,000 distinct CDR3 sequences, around an eighth seen once. The same specimen was also included in a second study, on yellow fever vaccine responses in identical twins.

The specimen was PBMCs. Receptors were obtained from a woman between 18 and 29 years old in good health.

V is TRBV6-1 and J is TRBJ2-7; TRBD1 might be the D (6 bases). This CDR3 region has 15 residues. The germline gives CDR1 MNHNS, CDR2 SASEGT. Trimming removed 4 bases from V and 0 bases from J, with 13 bases in between. The chain's CDR3 is CASSAVQDSSYEQYF. DNA of the CDR3: TGTGCCAGCAGTGCGGTACAGGACAGCTCCTACGAGCAGTACTTC.

This clonotype was counted a few times. The V call is TRBV2, the J call TRBJ2-7, with 10 nucleotides matching TRBD1. The CDR3 spans 16 residues. Trimming cost V 5 bases and J 9 bases; bases outside gene matches: 16. CDR1 SNHLY and CDR2 FYNNEI come from the germline V gene. Here the CDR3 DNA reads TGTGCCAGCAGTCAGAGGACGGGACAGGGGAGTGGCGGGCAGTACTTC. Translation gives CASSQRTGQGSGGQYF. Based on the CDR3 plus reference TRBV2 and TRBJ2-7, the full variable domain is EPEVTQTPSHQVTQMGQEVILRCVPISNHLYFYWYRQILGQKVEFLVSFYNNEISEKSEIFDDQFSVERPDGSNFTLKIRSTKLEDSAMYFCASSQRTGQGSGGQYFGPGTRLTVT.

The table lists this clonotype with a few counts. The chain links TRBV11-2 to TRBJ2-7, with 8 bases matching TRBD2. The length of the CDR3 is 16 residues. CDR1 is SGHAT and CDR2 is FQNNGV in the germline V gene. V lost 0 bases to trimming and J lost 6 bases; unmatched junction nucleotides: 10. CDR3 sequence (DNA): TGTGCCAGCAGCTTAGAGTCGGGACTAGGTTACTTCGAGCAGTACGTC. Its protein product is CASSLESGLGYFEQYV.

This sequence joins TRBV7-9 and TRBJ2-1; D unresolved. Germline values: CDR1 SEHNR, CDR2 FQNEAQ (reference sequence). The length of the CDR3 is 16 residues. Trimming took 1 base from V and 6 from J, leaving 16 bases between them. In nucleotides, the CDR3 is TGTGCCAGCAGCTTAGATCACGAGTTTATGGGCAATGAGCAGTTCTTC. Translated: CASSLDHEFMGNEQFF.

Ten or more counts support this clonotype. The chain is built from TRBV6-5 and TRBJ1-1; no firm D call. CDR3 length: 11 residues. The V gene's germline CDR1 is MNHEY and CDR2 SVGAGI. V shed 2 bases and J shed 5 bases, with 3 bases lying between them. CDR3 loop: CASSYLTEAFF. The CDR3 DNA reads TGTGCCAGCAGTTACCTTACTGAAGCTTTCTTT.

The CDR3 sequence: CASSLDQPPRDYRTGTGELFF. CDR3 sequence (DNA): TGCGCCAGCAGCTTGGATCAGCCCCCCAGGGACTACCGGACGGGCACCGGGGAGCTGTTTTTT. The chain uses TRBV5-1 and TRBJ2-2; 7 nucleotides match TRBD2. Germline CDR1 reads SGHRS; CDR2 reads YFSETQ. This CDR3 is 21 amino acids long. Losses at the gene ends were 0 bases for V and 4 bases for J; bases not matched to a gene: 21.

The table lists this clonotype with a few counts. The gene calls are TRBV2 and TRBJ2-7; tentative D call: TRBD2 (6 bases). The germline V gene encodes CDR1 SNHLY and CDR2 FYNNEI. V gave up 3 bases and J gave up 6 bases, with 12 bases separating them. This CDR3 comprises 13 residues. CDR3 sequence (DNA): TGTGCCAGCAGTGAGGAGGGACCGGGCGAGCAGTACGTC. Encoded protein: CASSEEGPGEQYV.

This clonotype was counted between two and nine times. This sequence joins TRBV29-1 and TRBJ2-2; D gene uncertain. Trimming removed 7 bases at V and 7 bases at J, with 13 bases between. From germline, CDR1 is SQVTM and CDR2 ANQGSEA. This CDR3 is 12 amino acids long. The CDR3: CSAYQGIGELFF. CDR3 coding DNA: TGCAGCGCTTACCAAGGGATCGGGGAGCTGTTTTTT.

This clonotype was seen a few times. The chain is built from TRBV12-3 or TRBV12-4 and TRBJ2-1, with 10 nucleotides matching TRBD2. V trimming: 3 bases; J trimming: 6 bases; junction bases outside the gene matches: 5. The length of the CDR3 is 15 residues. CDR3 coding DNA: TGTGCCAGCAGTTTCAAAGCGGGAGGGAGCAATGAGCAGTTCTTC. Its translation is CASSFKAGGSNEQFF.

The chain combines TRBV7-9 with TRBJ1-3; no firm D call. V shed 11 bases and J shed 0 bases, with 17 bases lying between them. CDR3 length: 15 amino acids. Germline assignment: CDR1 SEHNR and CDR2 FQNEAQ (reference sequence). The CDR3 DNA follows: TGTGCCGCCCACCCCGTAATCCGCTCTGGAAACACCATATATTTT. The encoded protein is CAAHPVIRSGNTIYF.

This sequence joins TRBV4-1 and TRBJ2-1, with TRBD2 matching over 9 bases. Germline trimming cut 0 bases from V and 5 bases from J; bases unmatched to any gene: 8. The V gene's germline CDR1 is MGHRA and CDR2 YSYEKL. This CDR3 spans 17 amino acids. CDR3 protein: CASSQDPSGGPHNEQFF. In DNA form, the CDR3 reads TGCGCCAGCAGCCAAGATCCGAGCGGGGGGCCTCACAATGAGCAGTTCTTC.

This chain uses TRBV12-3 or TRBV12-4 with TRBJ2-5, with TRBD2 identical over 8 bases. Trimming cost V 3 bases and J 5 bases; bases outside gene matches: 8. CDR3 length: 15 residues. DNA of the CDR3: TGTGCCAGCAGTTTCGGGGGGGGGTTGCTGGAGACCCAGTACTTC. Amino acid sequence: CASSFGGGLLETQYF.

The chain combines TRBV7-2 with TRBJ2-2; 9 positions match TRBD2. V was clipped by 0 bases and J by 6 bases; unmatched bases: 5. Germline assignment: CDR1 SGHTA and CDR2 FQGNSA. The CDR3 loop spans 16 amino acids. The CDR3 loop is CASSLAPGLAAGELFF. CDR3 bases: TGTGCCAGCAGCTTAGCGCCGGGACTAGCCGCCGGGGAGCTGTTTTTT.

The V call is TRBV27, the J call TRBJ1-2; the match to TRBD1 covers 7 bases. The trim removed 3 bases at V and 4 bases at J, leaving 5 bases unmatched. CDR1 and CDR2 (germline): MNHEY, SMNVEV (reference sequence). The CDR3 sequence is 14 residues long. This chain's CDR3 is CASSFTHRGYGYTF. CDR3 bases: TGTGCCAGCAGTTTCACACACAGGGGCTATGGCTACACCTTC.

This clonotype came up a few times. This chain uses TRBV12-3 or TRBV12-4 with TRBJ1-1; tentative D call: TRBD1 (5 bases). The germline V and J ends were trimmed by 6 bases and 0 bases, with 14 bases remaining between them. CDR3 size: 15 residues. This CDR3 is CASRPETAMNTEAFF. The CDR3 bases are TGTGCCAGCAGACCCGAGACAGCGATGAACACTGAAGCTTTCTTT.

A few counts support this clonotype. V gene TRBV9 combines with J gene TRBJ2-1; D remains unclear. The CDR3 is 13 amino acids. Germline V lookup: CDR1 SGDLS, CDR2 YYNGEE. V dropped 0 bases and J dropped 8 bases, with 9 bases sitting between them. The CDR3 DNA is TGTGCCAGCAGCGTAGTAAGGGTGGATGAGCAGTTCTTC. Its protein product is CASSVVRVDEQFF.

The chain couples TRBV4-1 to TRBJ2-5, with TRBD2 identical over 10 bases. V lost 0 bases to trimming and J lost 7 bases; unmatched junction nucleotides: 8. CDR1 MGHRA and CDR2 YSYEKL come from the germline V gene. The CDR3 runs to 16 residues. CDR3 sequence reads: CASSQEGLAGAGTQYF. The CDR3 DNA is TGCGCCAGCAGCCAAGAAGGCCTAGCGGGGGCCGGGACCCAGTACTTC.

The chain combines TRBV7-9 with TRBJ2-7; TRBD1 is a possible D gene (5 bases). This CDR3 spans 15 amino acids. V was clipped by 1 base and J by 2 bases, with 12 bases between them. Germline CDR1 SEHNR, CDR2 FQNEAQ (reference sequence). CDR3 amino acids: CASSLGGTATYEQYF. The CDR3, as DNA: TGTGCCAGCAGCTTAGGGGGCACCGCGACCTACGAGCAGTACTTC.

This clonotype has a handful of counts. The V call is TRBV5-5, the J call TRBJ2-5; D may match TRBD1 or TRBD2 (6 bases each). Per germline, CDR1 SGHKS and CDR2 YYEKEE (reference sequence). CDR3 length: 16 amino acids. V lost 5 bases and J lost 2, with 19 bases in between. The CDR3 spells CASSEGGADYQETQYF. CDR3 coding DNA: TGTGCCAGCAGTGAGGGGGGAGCAGATTATCAAGAGACCCAGTACTTC.

The CDR3 is CASSLRGTGGFTGELFF. CDR3 DNA: TGCGCCAGCAGTCTTCGAGGGACAGGGGGTTTCACCGGGGAGCTGTTTTTT. V and J are TRBV5-1 and TRBJ2-2; 11 positions agree with TRBD1. V was pared by 5 bases and J by 4 bases, with 10 bases of the junction left unmatched. This CDR3 has 17 amino acids. The germline gives CDR1 SGHRS, CDR2 YFSETQ.

This clonotype was seen more than once but under ten times. The rearrangement links TRBV12-3 or TRBV12-4 to TRBJ2-7; TRBD2 aligns across 9 bases. The CDR3 has 15 amino acids. After removal of 5 bases from V and 2 bases from J, the junction contained 7 bases not matched to a gene. CDR3 protein: CASSGEAGGPYEQYF. The CDR3, as DNA: TGTGCCAGCAGTGGGGAAGCGGGAGGCCCCTACGAGCAGTACTTC.

J is TRBJ2-7 and V is TRBV3-1; 7 nucleotides line up with TRBD2. Germline V gene lookup returns CDR1 LGHDT and CDR2 YNNKEL (reference sequence). The trim removed 5 bases at V and 3 bases at J, leaving 13 bases unmatched. The length of the CDR3 is 16 residues. The CDR3 spells CASSKSSSREGYEQYV. The CDR3 DNA is TGTGCCAGCAGCAAATCGTCGAGCAGGGAGGGCTACGAGCAGTACGTC.